This T cell receptor (beta chain) was identified in a study of blood T cells in healthy people across ages. Study results and limitations: PBMCs that were unsorted prevented a conclusive naive versus antigen-experienced comparison. Per million T cells, the diversity of TCR beta decreased roughly linearly as age advanced.

It was with a sample-barcoded 5' primer and a J-beta primer mix that a second PCR of roughly 7 to 12 cycles was run. Each cDNA was tagged by a template-switch adaptor containing 12 random nucleotides. TCRdb ran MiXCR on the 5' RACE reads and lists one entry per CDR3 protein. The table includes fewer than 750,000 distinct CDR3 sequences, about 51% detected once. The germline V and J ends were trimmed by 6 bases and 1 base, with 19 bases remaining between them. CDR1 is SEHNR, CDR2 FQNEAQ, per germline (reference sequence). The CDR3 contains 16 residues. In the case of this clonotype: The antigen is unknown.

The source material was blood. The chain is built from TRBV7-9 and TRBJ2-7, with TRBD1 as a possible D gene (6 bases). The receptor was derived from a woman older than 75 in good health. CDR3 in amino acids: CASSPGHSSPSYEQYF. The CDR3, as DNA: TGTGCCAGCAGTCCGGGACACTCAAGCCCGTCCTACGAGCAGTACTTC.